This TCR beta chain was captured in a study of blood T cell repertoires in COVID-19. Overall study: Nucleic acid was either cDNA or gDNA, and it came from T cells, B-cell-depleted T cells, or PBMCs.

Per germline, CDR1 SQVTM and CDR2 ANQGSEA. The J segment lost 5 bases and the V segment lost 8 bases, leaving 2 bases of the junction unmatched. This CDR3 has 12 residues. Original handling: Nucleated cell counts were estimated from reference gene primer amplification. The method was immunoSEQ multiplex PCR; TCRdb's version includes in-frame clones alone and lacks a portion of them. V and J calls plus clone size are reproduced from that table; the DNA served to infer D and trimming. The table lists over 350,000 clones, 70% to 90% of them singletons, with roughly 0.97% in the top ten. Residents of 24 US areas, aged about 18 to 89 years, made up the participants. Grouping used clinical history reported by participants in a survey and questionnaire.

The TCR was taken from a woman in her twenties or thirties with acute COVID-19. Sequenced material: PBMCs or T cells enriched from blood (not recorded which). The rearrangement uses TRBV29-1 and TRBJ1-5, with 11 nucleotides matching TRBD1. CDR3 nucleotides: TGCAGCACGGGACAGGGGGATCAGCCCCAGCATTTT. It translates to CSTGQGDQPQHF.